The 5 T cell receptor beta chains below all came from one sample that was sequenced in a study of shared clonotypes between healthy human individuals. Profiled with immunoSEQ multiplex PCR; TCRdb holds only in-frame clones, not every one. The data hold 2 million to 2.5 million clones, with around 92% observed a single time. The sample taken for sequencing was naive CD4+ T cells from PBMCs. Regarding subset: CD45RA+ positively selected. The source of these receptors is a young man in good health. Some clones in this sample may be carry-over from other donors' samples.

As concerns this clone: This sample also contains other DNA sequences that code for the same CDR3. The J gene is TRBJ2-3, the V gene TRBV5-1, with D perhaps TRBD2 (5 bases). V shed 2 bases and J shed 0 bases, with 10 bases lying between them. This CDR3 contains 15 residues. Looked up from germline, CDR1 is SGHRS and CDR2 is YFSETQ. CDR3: CASSLGGSSTDTQYF. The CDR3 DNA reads TGCGCCAGCAGCTTAGGCGGGTCTAGCACAGATACGCAGTATTTT.

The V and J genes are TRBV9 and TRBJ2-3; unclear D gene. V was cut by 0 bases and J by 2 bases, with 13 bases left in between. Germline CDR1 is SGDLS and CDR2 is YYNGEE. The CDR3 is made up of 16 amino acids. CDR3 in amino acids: CASSVEVVTTTDTQYF. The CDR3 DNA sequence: TGTGCCAGCAGCGTAGAAGTCGTGACAACCACAGATACGCAGTATTTT.

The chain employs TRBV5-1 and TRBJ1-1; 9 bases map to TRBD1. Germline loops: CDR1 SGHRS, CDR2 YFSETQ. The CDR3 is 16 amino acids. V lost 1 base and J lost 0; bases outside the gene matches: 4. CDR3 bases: TGCGCCAGCAGCTTGTGGGGGACAGGGTTGAACACTGAAGCTTTCTTT. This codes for CASSLWGTGLNTEAFF.

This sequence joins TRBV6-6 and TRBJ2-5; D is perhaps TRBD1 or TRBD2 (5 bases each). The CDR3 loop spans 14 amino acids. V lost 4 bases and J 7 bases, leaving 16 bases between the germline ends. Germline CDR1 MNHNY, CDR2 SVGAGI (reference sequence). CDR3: CASSLGTIEGTQYF. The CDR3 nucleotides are TGTGCCAGCAGTTTAGGGACCATCGAAGGGACCCAGTACTTC.

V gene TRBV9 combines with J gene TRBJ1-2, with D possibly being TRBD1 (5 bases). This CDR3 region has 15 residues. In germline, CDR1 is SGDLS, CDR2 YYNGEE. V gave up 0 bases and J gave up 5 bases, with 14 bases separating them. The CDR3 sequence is CASSVGGSLWYGYTF. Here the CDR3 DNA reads TGTGCCAGCAGCGTAGGGGGCAGCCTTTGGTATGGCTACACCTTC.